This T cell receptor beta chain was sequenced for a study of blood T cells in healthy people across ages. The ends were cut back, 3 bases at V and 2 bases at J, with 9 bases in the middle. This CDR3 is 14 amino acids long. Germline V gene sequence: CDR1 SGDLS, CDR2 YYNGEE. Each donor was a healthy Caucasian individual from Russia, aged about 6 to 95. Together with a sample-barcoded 5' primer, a J-beta primer mix was included in a second PCR lasting about 7 to 12 cycles. TCRdb analysed the 5' RACE reads with MiXCR anew, one entry per CDR3 protein. The sample holds some 1,500,000 distinct CDR3 sequences, approximately 39% seen once.

This sequence was found in a woman between 18 and 29 years old in good health. The chain joins TRBV9 to TRBJ1-3; D unclear. Source material: blood. The CDR3 region has the DNA TGTGCCAGCAGCGAACAGCTAACTGGAAACACCATATATTTT. Amino acids: CASSEQLTGNTIYF.